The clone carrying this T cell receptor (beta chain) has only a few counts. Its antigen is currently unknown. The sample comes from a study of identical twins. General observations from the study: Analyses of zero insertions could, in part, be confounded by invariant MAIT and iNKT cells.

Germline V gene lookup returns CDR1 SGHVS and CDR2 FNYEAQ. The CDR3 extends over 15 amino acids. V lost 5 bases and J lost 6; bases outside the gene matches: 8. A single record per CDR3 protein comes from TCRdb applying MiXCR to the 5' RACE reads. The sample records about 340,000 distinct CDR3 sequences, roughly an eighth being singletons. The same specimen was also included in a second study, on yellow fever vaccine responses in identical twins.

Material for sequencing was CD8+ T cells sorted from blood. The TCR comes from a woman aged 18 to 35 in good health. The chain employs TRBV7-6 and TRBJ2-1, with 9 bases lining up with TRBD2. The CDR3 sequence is CASSPEAGGPNEQFF. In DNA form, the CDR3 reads TGTGCCAGCAGCCCAGAGGCGGGGGGGCCCAATGAGCAGTTCTTC. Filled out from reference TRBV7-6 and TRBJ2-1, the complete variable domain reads GAGVSQSPRYKVTKRGQDVALRCDPISGHVSLYWYRQALGQGPEFLTYFNYEAQQDKSGLPNDRFSAERPEGSISTLTIQRTEQRDSAMYRCASSPEAGGPNEQFFGPGTRLTVL.